This entry lists 8 T cell receptor beta chains sequenced from one sample in a study of cytomegalovirus exposure and HLA in healthy donors. Clones were sequenced by immunoSEQ multiplex PCR, and TCRdb holds only the in-frame ones, with some missing. The sample consists of 150,000 to 200,000 clones, roughly 86% of them appearing once. Input material: PBMCs. The source of these receptors is a man younger than 45 in good health and CMV-seropositive.

The chain employs TRBV29-1 and TRBJ1-1; no clear D gene. Germline CDR1 SQVTM, CDR2 ANQGSEA. V was trimmed by 8 bases and J by 3 bases, leaving 19 bases between them. This CDR3 comprises 14 residues. CDR3: CSIGRNLGYTEAFF. The CDR3, as DNA: TGCAGCATCGGCCGAAACCTAGGGTACACTGAAGCTTTCTTT.

V and J are TRBV6-5 and TRBJ1-1; D gene ambiguous. The CDR3 totals 15 residues. Trimming pared 2 bases from V and 1 base from J, leaving 11 bases between. Germline V CDR1 and CDR2: MNHEY, SVGAGI. Here the CDR3 reads CASSYLRTENTEAFF. The DNA for the CDR3 is TGTGCCAGCAGTTACCTACGGACCGAGAACACTGAAGCTTTCTTT.

The chain recombines TRBV15 with TRBJ2-1; TRBD2 agrees at 10 bases. The CDR3 loop spans 19 amino acids. V trimming: 1 base; J trimming: 10 bases; junction bases outside the gene matches: 19. CDR1 and CDR2 from the germline V gene are LNHNV and YYDKDF (reference sequence). CDR3 region: CATSRALAGESVITREQFF. The CDR3 region has the DNA TGTGCCACCAGCAGAGCCCTAGCGGGAGAATCGGTCATAACGAGGGAGCAGTTCTTC.

The chain uses TRBV5-4 and TRBJ2-5, with D perhaps TRBD1 or TRBD2 (5 bases each). Germline loops: CDR1 SGHNT, CDR2 YYREEE (reference sequence). The CDR3 runs 13 residues. V dropped 6 bases and J dropped 2 bases, with 11 bases sitting between them. CDR3 sequence reads: CASTLRGQETQYF. CDR3 bases: TGTGCCAGCACTCTGAGGGGTCAAGAGACCCAGTACTTC.

The count of this clone is one. The gene calls are TRBV5-6 and TRBJ1-5, with D perhaps matching TRBD1 (5 bases). Trimming removed 0 bases from V and 3 bases from J, with 10 bases in between. The V gene's germline CDR1 is SGHDT and CDR2 YYEEEE. The CDR3 length is 15 residues. CDR3: CASSLAGASNQPQHF. CDR3 nucleotides: TGTGCCAGCAGCTTGGCCGGGGCCTCCAATCAGCCCCAGCATTTT.

The chain combines TRBV7-3 with TRBJ2-3; 11 nucleotides align to TRBD2. After removal of 5 bases from V and 5 bases from J, the junction contained 6 bases not matched to a gene. The CDR3 has 15 residues. In germline, CDR1 is SGHTA, CDR2 FQGTGA. CDR3 sequence: CASSPGLADLDTQYF. DNA of the CDR3: TGTGCCAGCAGCCCGGGACTAGCGGACCTAGATACGCAGTATTTT.

The CDR3 bases are TGTGCCAGCAGCTCGACAGGGTCCAACTATGGCTACACCTTC. It yields the protein CASSSTGSNYGYTF. V gene TRBV5-4 combines with J gene TRBJ1-2; 7 nucleotides align to TRBD1. Per germline, CDR1 SGHNT and CDR2 YYREEE (reference sequence). V lost 3 bases and J lost 2; bases outside the gene matches: 4. CDR3 length equals 14 residues.

V and J are TRBV7-2 and TRBJ1-2; the match to TRBD1 covers 9 bases. CDR1 and CDR2 from the germline V gene are SGHTA and FQGNSA. CDR3 size: 16 residues. The V segment lost 1 base and the J segment 4 bases; nucleotides outside the gene matches: 7. CDR3 nucleotide sequence: TGTGCCAGCAGCTTAGGAGGGGGACAGGGAACCTATGGCTACACCTTC. It translates to CASSLGGGQGTYGYTF.